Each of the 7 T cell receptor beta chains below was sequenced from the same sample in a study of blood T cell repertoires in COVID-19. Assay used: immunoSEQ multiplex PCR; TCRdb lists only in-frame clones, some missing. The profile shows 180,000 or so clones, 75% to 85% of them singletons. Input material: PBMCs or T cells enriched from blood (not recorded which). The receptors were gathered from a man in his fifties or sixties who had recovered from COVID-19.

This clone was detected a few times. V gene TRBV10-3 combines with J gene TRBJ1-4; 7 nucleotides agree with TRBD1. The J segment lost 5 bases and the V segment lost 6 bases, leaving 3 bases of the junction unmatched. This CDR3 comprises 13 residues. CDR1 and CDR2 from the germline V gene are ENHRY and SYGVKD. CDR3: CAISPGQNEKLFF. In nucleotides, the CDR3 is TGTGCCATCAGCCCGGGACAGAATGAAAAACTGTTTTTT.

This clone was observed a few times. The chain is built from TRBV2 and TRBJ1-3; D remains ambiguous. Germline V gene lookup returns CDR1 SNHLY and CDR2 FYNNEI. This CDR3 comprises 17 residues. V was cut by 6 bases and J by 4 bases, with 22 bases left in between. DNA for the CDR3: TGTGCCAGCAGAAGACACCGAGATAATGCCCGGGGAAACACCATATATTTT. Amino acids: CASRRHRDNARGNTIYF.

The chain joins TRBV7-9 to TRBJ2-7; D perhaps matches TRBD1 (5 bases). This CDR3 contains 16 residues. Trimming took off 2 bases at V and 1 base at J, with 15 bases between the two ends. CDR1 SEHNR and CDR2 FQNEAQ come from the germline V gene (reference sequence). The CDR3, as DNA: TGTGCCAGCAGCTTACGGCGGACCGACAGTTCCTACGAGCAGTACTTC. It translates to CASSLRRTDSSYEQYF.

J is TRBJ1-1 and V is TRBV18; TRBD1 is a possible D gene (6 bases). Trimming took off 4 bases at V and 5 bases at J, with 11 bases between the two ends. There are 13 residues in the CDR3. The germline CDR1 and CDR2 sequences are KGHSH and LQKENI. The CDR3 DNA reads TGTGCCAGCTCACTCCACAGGGATACTGAAGCTTTCTTT. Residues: CASSLHRDTEAFF.

CDR3 bases: TGTGCCAGCAGCTTACGACAGGACGGTACCGGGGAGCTGTTTTTT. Amino acids: CASSLRQDGTGELFF. The J gene is TRBJ2-2, the V gene TRBV7-9, with D perhaps matching TRBD1 (6 bases). Germline CDR1 SEHNR, CDR2 FQNEAQ (reference sequence). V was clipped by 2 bases and J by 5 bases, with 12 bases between them. This CDR3 contains 15 residues.

CDR3 region: CASSQVRTGAGEKLFF. The CDR3 bases are TGTGCCAGCAGCCAGGTCAGAACAGGGGCGGGAGAAAAACTGTTTTTT. The chain is built from TRBV7-2 and TRBJ1-4; TRBD1 matches 7 bases. After removal of 5 bases from V and 8 bases from J, the junction contained 14 bases not matched to a gene. The CDR3 totals 16 residues. Germline-derived CDR1 and CDR2 are SGHTA and FQGNSA.

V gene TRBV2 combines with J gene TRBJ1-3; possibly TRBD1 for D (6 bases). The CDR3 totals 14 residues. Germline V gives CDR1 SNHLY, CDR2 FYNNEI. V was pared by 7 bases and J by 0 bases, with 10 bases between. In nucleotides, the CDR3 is TGTGCCAGCAAGGGGGTTTCCTCTGGAAACACCATATATTTT. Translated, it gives CASKGVSSGNTIYF.